This TCR beta chain is from a study of blood T cell repertoires in COVID-19. Whole-study context: In each case, the material was cDNA or gDNA derived from T cells, B-cell-depleted T cells, or PBMCs.

In the original processing: Amplification of reference gene primers was used by the study to estimate nucleated cell counts. Data came from immunoSEQ multiplex PCR; TCRdb stores just in-frame clones and leaves some out. The V and J calls and clone size are taken from that table; D and trimming were inferred from the DNA. The sample lists over 150,000 clones; roughly nine tenths were seen once. The CDR3 sequence is 19 residues long. The sample was peripheral blood. The sequence derives from a man aged 18 to 29 who had recovered from COVID-19. The chain employs TRBV21-1 and TRBJ1-4. TRBV21-1 is reported as a pseudogene. For the CDR3, the DNA is TGTGCCAGCAGCAAAGTCGGGACTGGGGTCGGATTCCCTAATGAAAAACTGTTTTTT. Its protein is CASSKVGTGVGFPNEKLFF.